The clone carrying this TCR beta chain has only a few counts. Its antigen remains unidentified. These data come from a study of vaccination effects on CD4 cells after COVID-19. This table comes from immunoSEQ multiplex PCR, and its TCRdb copy is limited to in-frame clones, with some not included. This sample has roughly 42,000 clones; approximately 80% occur once, and the top ten carry 2.9%. Pools of viral peptides were used by the ViraFEST assay to expand antigen-specific CD4+ T cells ahead of sequencing. Isolating CD4+ T cells followed 9 to 10 days of culture. Vaccine recipients had no previous SARS-CoV-2 infection; their nucleocapsid antibodies were negative. Notes on the study in general: Only a single clone (1 of 255 vaccine-induced clones in healthy vaccinees) cross-reacted with common cold coronaviruses.

The CDR3 extends over 13 amino acids. CDR1 is SNHLY, CDR2 FYNNEI, per germline. The V gene end was trimmed by 8 bases and the J gene end by 11 bases; junction bases not matched to a gene: 11. This sample comprised CD4+ T cells from PBMCs cultured with HCoV-NL63 spike peptides, obtained before COVID-19 vaccination. This chain uses TRBV2 with TRBJ2-2; 7 bases are shared with TRBD2. This sequence originates from a human donor who received a COVID-19 vaccine. The CDR3 sequence is CASGGIAGEELFF. The CDR3 DNA follows: TGTGCCAGCGGAGGGATAGCGGGCGAAGAGCTGTTTTTT.